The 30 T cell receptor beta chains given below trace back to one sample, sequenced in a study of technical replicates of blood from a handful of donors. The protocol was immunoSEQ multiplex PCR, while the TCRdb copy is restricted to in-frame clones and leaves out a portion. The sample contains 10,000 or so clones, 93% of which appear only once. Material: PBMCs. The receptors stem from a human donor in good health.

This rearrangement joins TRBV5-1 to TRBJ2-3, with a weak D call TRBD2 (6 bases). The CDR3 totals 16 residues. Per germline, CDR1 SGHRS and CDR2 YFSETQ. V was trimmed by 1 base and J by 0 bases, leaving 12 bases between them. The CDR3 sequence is CASSLPLAKSTDTQYF. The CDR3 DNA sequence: TGCGCCAGCAGCTTGCCTCTAGCGAAGAGCACAGATACGCAGTATTTT.

CDR3 protein: CAWSRGLAAGELFF. Written as DNA, the CDR3 is TGTGCCTGGAGTAGGGGACTAGCGGCCGGGGAGCTGTTTTTT. This chain links TRBV30 with TRBJ2-2, with TRBD2 matching over 11 bases. V lost 2 bases and J lost 6; bases outside the gene matches: 2. From germline, CDR1 is GTSNPN and CDR2 SVGIG (reference sequence). The CDR3 runs 14 residues.

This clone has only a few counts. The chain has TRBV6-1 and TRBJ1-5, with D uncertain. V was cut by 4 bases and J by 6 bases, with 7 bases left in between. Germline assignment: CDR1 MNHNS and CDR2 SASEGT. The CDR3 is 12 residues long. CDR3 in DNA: TGTGCCAGCAGTGCAAACACTCAGCCCCAGCATTTT. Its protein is CASSANTQPQHF.

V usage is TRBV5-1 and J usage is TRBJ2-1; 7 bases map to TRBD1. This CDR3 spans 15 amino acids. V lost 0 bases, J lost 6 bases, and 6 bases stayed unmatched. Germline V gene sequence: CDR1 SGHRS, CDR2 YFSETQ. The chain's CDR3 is CASSLGQGVPNEQFF. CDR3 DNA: TGCGCCAGCAGCTTGGGCCAGGGGGTACCCAATGAGCAGTTCTTC. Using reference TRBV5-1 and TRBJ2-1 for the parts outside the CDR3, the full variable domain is KAGVTQTPRYLIKTRGQQVTLSCSPISGHRSVSWYQQTPGQGLQFLFEYFSETQRNKGNFPGRFSGRQFSNSRSEMNVSTLELGDSALYLCASSLGQGVPNEQFFGPGTRLTVL.

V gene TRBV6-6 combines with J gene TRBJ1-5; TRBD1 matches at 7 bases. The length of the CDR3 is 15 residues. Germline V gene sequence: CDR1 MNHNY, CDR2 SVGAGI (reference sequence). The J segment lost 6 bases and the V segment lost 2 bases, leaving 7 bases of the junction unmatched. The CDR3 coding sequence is TGTGCCAGCAGTTACCCTTCAGGGGGACTTCAGCCCCAGCATTTT. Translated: CASSYPSGGLQPQHF.

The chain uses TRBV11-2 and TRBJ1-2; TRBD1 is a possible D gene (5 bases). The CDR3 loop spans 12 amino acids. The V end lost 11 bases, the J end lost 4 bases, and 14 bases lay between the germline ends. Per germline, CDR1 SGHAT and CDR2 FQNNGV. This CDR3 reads CASRGGSYGYTF. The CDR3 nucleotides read TGTGCCTCGCGGGGGGGAAGCTATGGCTACACCTTC.

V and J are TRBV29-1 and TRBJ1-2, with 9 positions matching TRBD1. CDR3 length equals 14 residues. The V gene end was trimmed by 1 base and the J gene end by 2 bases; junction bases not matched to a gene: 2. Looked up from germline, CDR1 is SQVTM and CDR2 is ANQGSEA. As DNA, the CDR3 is TGCAGCGTTGAAGCGGGGACAGGGAACTATGGCTACACCTTC. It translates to CSVEAGTGNYGYTF.

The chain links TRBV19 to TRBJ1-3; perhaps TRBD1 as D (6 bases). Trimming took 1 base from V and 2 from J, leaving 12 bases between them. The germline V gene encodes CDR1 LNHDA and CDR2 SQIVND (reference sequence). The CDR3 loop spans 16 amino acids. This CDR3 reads CASSIGGHYAGNTIYF. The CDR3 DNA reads TGTGCCAGTAGTATAGGGGGACACTACGCTGGAAACACCATATATTTT.

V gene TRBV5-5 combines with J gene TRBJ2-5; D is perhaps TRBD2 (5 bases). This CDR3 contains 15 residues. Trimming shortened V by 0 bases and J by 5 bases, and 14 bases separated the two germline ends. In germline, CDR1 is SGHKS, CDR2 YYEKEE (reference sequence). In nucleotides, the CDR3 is TGTGCCAGCAGCTTGGACGGCCGTAGGGAGGAGACCCAGTACTTC. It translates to CASSLDGRREETQYF.

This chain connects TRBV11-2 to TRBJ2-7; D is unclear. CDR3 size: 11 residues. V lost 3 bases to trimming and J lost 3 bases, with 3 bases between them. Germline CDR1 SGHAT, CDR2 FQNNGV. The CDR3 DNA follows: TGTGCCAGCAGCTTTATCTACGAGCAGTACTTC. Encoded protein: CASSFIYEQYF.

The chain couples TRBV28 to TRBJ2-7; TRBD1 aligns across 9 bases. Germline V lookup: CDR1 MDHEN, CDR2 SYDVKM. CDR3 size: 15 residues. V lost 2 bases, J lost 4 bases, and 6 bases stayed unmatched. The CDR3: CASSLPGQGLYEQYF. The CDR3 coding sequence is TGTGCCAGCAGTTTACCGGGACAGGGTCTGTACGAGCAGTACTTC.

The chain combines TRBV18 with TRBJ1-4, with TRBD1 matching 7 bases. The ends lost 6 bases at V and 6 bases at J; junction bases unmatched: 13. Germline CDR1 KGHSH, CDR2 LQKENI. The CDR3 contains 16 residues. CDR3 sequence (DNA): TGTGCCAGCTCCCCGCAGGAGGGGGCTATCGATGAAAAACTGTTTTTT. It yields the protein CASSPQEGAIDEKLFF.

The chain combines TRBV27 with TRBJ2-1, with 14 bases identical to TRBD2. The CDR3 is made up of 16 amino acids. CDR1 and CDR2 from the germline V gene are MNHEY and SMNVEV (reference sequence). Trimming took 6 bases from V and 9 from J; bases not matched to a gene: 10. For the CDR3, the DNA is TGTGCCAGCAGGGCCGGGACTAGCGGGAGAGTGGGTGAGCAGTTCTTC. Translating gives CASRAGTSGRVGEQFF.

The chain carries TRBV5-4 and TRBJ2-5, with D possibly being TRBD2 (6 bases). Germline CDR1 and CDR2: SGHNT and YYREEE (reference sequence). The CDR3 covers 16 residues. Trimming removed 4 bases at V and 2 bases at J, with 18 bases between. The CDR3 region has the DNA TGTGCCAGCAGCCGAGGCGGGGCGGGTATACAAGAGACCCAGTACTTC. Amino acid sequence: CASSRGGAGIQETQYF.

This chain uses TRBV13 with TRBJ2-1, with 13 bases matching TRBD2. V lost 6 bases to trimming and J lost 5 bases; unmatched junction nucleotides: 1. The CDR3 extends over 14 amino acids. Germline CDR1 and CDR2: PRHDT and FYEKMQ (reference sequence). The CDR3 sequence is CASSGTSGDNEQFF. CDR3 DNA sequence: TGTGCCAGCAGTGGGACTAGCGGGGACAATGAGCAGTTCTTC.

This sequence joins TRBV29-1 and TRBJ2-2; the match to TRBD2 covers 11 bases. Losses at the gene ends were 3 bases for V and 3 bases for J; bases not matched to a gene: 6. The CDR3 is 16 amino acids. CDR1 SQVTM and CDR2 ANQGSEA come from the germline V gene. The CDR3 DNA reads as TGCAGCGTTGAGGGGGGGACTAGCGGATACACCGGGGAGCTGTTTTTT. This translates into CSVEGGTSGYTGELFF.

The CDR3, as DNA: TGTGCCAGTACTCCTCTTCCGACAGTTTACAATGAGCAGTTCTTC. This codes for CASTPLPTVYNEQFF. J is TRBJ2-1 and V is TRBV27, with D perhaps TRBD1 (5 bases). This CDR3 has 15 amino acids. From germline, CDR1 is MNHEY and CDR2 SMNVEV (reference sequence). V dropped 9 bases and J dropped 4 bases, with 19 bases sitting between them.

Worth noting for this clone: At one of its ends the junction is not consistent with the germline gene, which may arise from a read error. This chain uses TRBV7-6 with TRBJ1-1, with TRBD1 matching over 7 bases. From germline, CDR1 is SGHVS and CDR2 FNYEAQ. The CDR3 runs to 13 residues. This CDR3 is CASSLGGAAEAFF. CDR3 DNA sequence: TGTGCCAGCAGTTTAGGGGGCGCGGCGGAAGCTTTCTTT.

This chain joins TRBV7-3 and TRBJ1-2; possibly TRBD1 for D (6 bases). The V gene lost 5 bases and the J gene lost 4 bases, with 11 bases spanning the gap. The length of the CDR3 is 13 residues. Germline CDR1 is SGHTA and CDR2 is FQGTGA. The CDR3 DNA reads TGTGCCAGCAGCCCGGACAGAACCTATGGCTACACCTTC. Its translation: CASSPDRTYGYTF.

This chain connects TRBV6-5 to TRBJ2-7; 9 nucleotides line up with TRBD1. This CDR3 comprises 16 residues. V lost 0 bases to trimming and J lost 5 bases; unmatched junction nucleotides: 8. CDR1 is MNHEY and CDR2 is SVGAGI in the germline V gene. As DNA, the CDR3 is TGTGCCAGCAGTTACTCGACCGGGACAGGGACTGACGAGCAGTACTTC. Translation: CASSYSTGTGTDEQYF.

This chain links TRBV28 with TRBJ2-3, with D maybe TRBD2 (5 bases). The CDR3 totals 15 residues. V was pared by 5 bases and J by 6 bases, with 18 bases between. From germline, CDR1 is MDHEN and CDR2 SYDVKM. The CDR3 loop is CASSPASPPLDTQYF. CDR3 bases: TGTGCCAGCAGTCCCGCTAGCCCACCTCTGGATACGCAGTATTTT.

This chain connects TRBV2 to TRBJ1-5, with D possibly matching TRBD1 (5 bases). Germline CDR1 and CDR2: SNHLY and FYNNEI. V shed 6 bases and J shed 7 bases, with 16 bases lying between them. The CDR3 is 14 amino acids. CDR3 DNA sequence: TGTGCCAGCAGGCCAGTCAGGGATGGACAGCCCCAGCATTTT. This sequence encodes CASRPVRDGQPQHF.

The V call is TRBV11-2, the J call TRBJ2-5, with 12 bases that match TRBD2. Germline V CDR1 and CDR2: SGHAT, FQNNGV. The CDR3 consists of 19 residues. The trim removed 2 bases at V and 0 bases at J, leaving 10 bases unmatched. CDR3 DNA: TGTGCCAGCAGCTTACCCGTCGGACTAGCGGGAATCCACCAAGAGACCCAGTACTTC. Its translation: CASSLPVGLAGIHQETQYF.

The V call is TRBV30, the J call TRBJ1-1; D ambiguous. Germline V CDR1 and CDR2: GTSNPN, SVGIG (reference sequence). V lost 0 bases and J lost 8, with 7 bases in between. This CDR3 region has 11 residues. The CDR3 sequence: CAWSVAREAFF. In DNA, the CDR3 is TGTGCCTGGAGTGTAGCTAGAGAAGCTTTCTTT. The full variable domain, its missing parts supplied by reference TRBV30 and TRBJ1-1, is SQTIHQWPATLVQPVGSPLSLECTVEGTSNPNLYWYRQAAGRGLQLLFYSVGIGQISSEVPQNLSASRPQDRQFILSSKKLLLSDSGFYLCAWSVAREAFFGQGTRLTVV.

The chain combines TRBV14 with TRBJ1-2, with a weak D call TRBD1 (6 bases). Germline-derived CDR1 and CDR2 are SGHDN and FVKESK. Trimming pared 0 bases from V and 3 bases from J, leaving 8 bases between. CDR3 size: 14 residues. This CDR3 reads CASSQEQGYYGYTF. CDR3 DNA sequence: TGTGCCAGCAGCCAAGAGCAGGGGTACTATGGCTACACCTTC.

This CDR3 is CASSPGRAQETQYF. CDR3 sequence (DNA): TGTGCCAGCAGCCCCGGGAGAGCCCAAGAGACCCAGTACTTC. This sequence joins TRBV7-9 and TRBJ2-5; tentative D call: TRBD2 (6 bases). The CDR3 extends over 14 amino acids. Germline V lookup: CDR1 SEHNR, CDR2 FQNEAQ (reference sequence). With 5 bases removed from V and 1 base from J, the gap between germline ends came to 11 bases.

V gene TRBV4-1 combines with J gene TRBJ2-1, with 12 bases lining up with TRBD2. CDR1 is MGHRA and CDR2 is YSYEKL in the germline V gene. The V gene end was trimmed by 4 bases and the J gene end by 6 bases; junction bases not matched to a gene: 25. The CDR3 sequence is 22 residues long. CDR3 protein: CASSPVAGTSGPPDRGLNEQFF. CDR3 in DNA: TGCGCCAGCAGCCCGGTGGCTGGGACTAGCGGGCCCCCCGACCGAGGGCTCAATGAGCAGTTCTTC.

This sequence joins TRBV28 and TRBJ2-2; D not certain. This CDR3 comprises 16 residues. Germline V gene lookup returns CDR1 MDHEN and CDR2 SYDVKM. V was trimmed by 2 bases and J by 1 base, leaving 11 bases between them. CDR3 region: CASSLPTLENTGELFF. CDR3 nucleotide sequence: TGTGCCAGCAGTTTACCGACATTGGAGAACACCGGGGAGCTGTTTTTT.

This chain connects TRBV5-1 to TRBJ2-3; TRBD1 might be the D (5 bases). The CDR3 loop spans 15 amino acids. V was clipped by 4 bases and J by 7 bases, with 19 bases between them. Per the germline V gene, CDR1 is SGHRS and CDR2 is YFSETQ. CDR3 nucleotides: TGCGCCAGCAGCCTCGACAGATATGACAGTTATACGCAGTATTTT. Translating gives CASSLDRYDSYTQYF. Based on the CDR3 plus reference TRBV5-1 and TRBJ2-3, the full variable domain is KAGVTQTPRYLIKTRGQQVTLSCSPISGHRSVSWYQQTPGQGLQFLFEYFSETQRNKGNFPGRFSGRQFSNSRSEMNVSTLELGDSALYLCASSLDRYDSYTQYFGPGTRLTVL.

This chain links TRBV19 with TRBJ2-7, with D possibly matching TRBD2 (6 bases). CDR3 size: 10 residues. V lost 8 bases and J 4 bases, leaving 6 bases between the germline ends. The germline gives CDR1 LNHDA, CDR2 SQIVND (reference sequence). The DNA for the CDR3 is TGTGCCAGTGGGAGGTACGAGCAGTACTTC. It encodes CASGRYEQYF.